What follows are 21 T cell receptor beta chains derived from one specimen sequenced in a study of blood T cells in healthy people across ages. Primers used in a second PCR of roughly 6 to 12 cycles were a sample-barcoded 5' primer and a J-beta primer mix. TCRdb reanalysed the 5' RACE reads using MiXCR and keeps one entry per CDR3 protein. Of more than 650,000 distinct CDR3 sequences in the sample, less than 70% were seen once. The specimen was blood. Every receptor here comes from a man aged 80 or over in good health.

This chain links TRBV30 with TRBJ1-5, with 7 nucleotides matching TRBD1. This CDR3 contains 15 residues. Germline V gives CDR1 GTSNPN, CDR2 SVGIG (reference sequence). V lost 0 bases to trimming and J lost 2 bases; unmatched junction nucleotides: 4. CDR3 region: CAWSVGGFGNQPQHF. Here the CDR3 DNA reads TGTGCCTGGAGTGTAGGGGGCTTTGGCAATCAGCCCCAGCATTTT.

This clonotype was observed a few times. The rearrangement uses TRBV20-1 and TRBJ2-7; the D gene is possibly TRBD1 (6 bases). This CDR3 spans 13 amino acids. Germline CDR1 and CDR2: DFQATT and SNEGSKA (reference sequence). V was shortened by 6 bases and J by 2 bases, with 14 bases between the two germline ends. CDR3: CSASQGNPYEQYF. Here the CDR3 DNA reads TGCAGTGCCAGTCAGGGGAACCCCTACGAGCAGTACTTC.

This clonotype occurred a few times. The chain uses TRBV9 and TRBJ1-5; no clear D. Per germline, CDR1 SGDLS and CDR2 YYNGEE. The V end was cut by 0 bases, the J end by 1 base, with 14 bases between. The CDR3 loop spans 17 amino acids. The chain's CDR3 is CASSVGDGGPSNQPQHF. The CDR3 nucleotides read TGTGCCAGCAGCGTAGGTGATGGTGGGCCGAGCAATCAGCCCCAGCATTTT. The variable domain in full, with the rest retrieved from reference TRBV9 and TRBJ1-5, is DSGVTQTPKHLITATGQRVTLRCSPRSGDLSVYWYQQSLDQGLQFLIQYYNGEERAKGNILERFSAQQFPDLHSELNLSSLELGDSALYFCASSVGDGGPSNQPQHFGDGTRLSIL.

The rearrangement joins TRBV27 to TRBJ2-1; a possible D gene is TRBD2 (5 bases). CDR1 is MNHEY, CDR2 SMNVEV, per germline (reference sequence). Trimming stripped 1 base from V and 8 bases from J, with 15 bases between. The CDR3 length is 15 residues. For the CDR3, the DNA is TGTGCCAGCAGTTTATTGGTCGGGAAACGGTATGAGCAGTTCTTC. It translates to CASSLLVGKRYEQFF.

This clonotype was counted only a few times. This chain joins TRBV10-3 and TRBJ2-7, with D perhaps TRBD1 (5 bases). V was cut by 7 bases and J by 5 bases, with 9 bases left in between. This CDR3 region has 11 residues. Germline lookup yields CDR1 ENHRY and CDR2 SYGVKD. DNA for the CDR3: TGTGCCATCACCGCAGGGAACGAGCAGTACTTC. This codes for CAITAGNEQYF.

A few counts support this clonotype. The chain combines TRBV12-3 or TRBV12-4 with TRBJ2-5; D is perhaps TRBD2 (6 bases). This CDR3 is 13 amino acids long. Trimming shortened V by 3 bases and J by 11 bases, and 16 bases separated the two germline ends. DNA of the CDR3: TGTGCCAGCAGTTTCCGGCTAGCGCTAGAGCAGTACTTC. Translation: CASSFRLALEQYF.

The chain uses TRBV20-1 and TRBJ2-4; D remains ambiguous. V shed 0 bases and J shed 15 bases, with 21 bases lying between them. CDR1 is DFQATT, CDR2 SNEGSKA, per germline (reference sequence). The CDR3 extends over 14 amino acids. This CDR3 is CSARDRGVNLERYF. The CDR3 DNA reads TGCAGTGCTAGAGATCGTGGGGTAAATCTTGAGCGGTACTTC.

The chain carries TRBV13 and TRBJ2-4, with 9 bases lining up with TRBD1. TRBJ2-7 matches the DNA end more closely, so the J call is doubtful. This CDR3 spans 16 amino acids. Germline V gene lookup returns CDR1 PRHDT and CDR2 FYEKMQ (reference sequence). The CDR3 loop is CASSLLGTGSFYEQYF. The CDR3 bases are TGTGCCAGCAGCTTACTCGGGACAGGGTCATTCTACGAGCAGTACTTC.

The chain joins TRBV28 to TRBJ1-2; weak D call: TRBD1 (6 bases). The CDR3 totals 11 residues. Trimming shortened V by 10 bases and J by 5 bases, and 11 bases separated the two germline ends. Per the germline V gene, CDR1 is MDHEN and CDR2 is SYDVKM. CDR3 DNA sequence: TGTGCCACCCAGGGGCAATATGGCTACACCTTC. Residues: CATQGQYGYTF.

This clonotype was counted between two and nine times. The J gene is TRBJ2-7, the V gene TRBV2; 9 bases agree with TRBD1. The CDR3 runs 14 residues. The trim removed 0 bases at V and 4 bases at J, leaving 1 base unmatched. Germline values: CDR1 SNHLY, CDR2 FYNNEI. CDR3 coding DNA: TGTGCCAGCAGTGAAGCGGGACAGGGATACGAGCAGTACTTC. The encoded protein is CASSEAGQGYEQYF.

CDR3 sequence: CASSGGQGGWTEAFF. The CDR3 DNA reads as TGTGCCAGCAGCGGGGGACAGGGGGGATGGACTGAAGCTTTCTTT. The chain employs TRBV9 and TRBJ1-1, with TRBD1 matching 11 bases. CDR1 SGDLS and CDR2 YYNGEE come from the germline V gene. The CDR3 contains 15 residues. Unmatched junction bases numbered 6, after V lost 3 bases and J lost 5 bases. The full variable domain, its missing parts supplied by reference TRBV9 and TRBJ1-1, is DSGVTQTPKHLITATGQRVTLRCSPRSGDLSVYWYQQSLDQGLQFLIQYYNGEERAKGNILERFSAQQFPDLHSELNLSSLELGDSALYFCASSGGQGGWTEAFFGQGTRLTVV.

The J gene is TRBJ1-4, the V gene TRBV6-5, with D possibly TRBD1 on 6 matching bases. V was cut by 4 bases and J by 4 bases, with 13 bases left in between. The germline V gene encodes CDR1 MNHEY and CDR2 SVGAGI. This CDR3 comprises 15 residues. DNA for the CDR3: TGTGCCAGCAGTTCTGGGGGCGCGGGTAATGAAAAACTGTTTTTT. Amino acid sequence: CASSSGGAGNEKLFF.

The chain uses TRBV4-2 and TRBJ1-2, with D perhaps TRBD1 (6 bases). V was trimmed by 0 bases and J by 4 bases, leaving 12 bases between them. Germline CDR1 reads LGHNA; CDR2 reads YNFKEQ. This CDR3 spans 15 amino acids. Written as DNA, the CDR3 is TGTGCCAGCAGCCAAGATTTCAGGGGCACCTATGGCTACACCTTC. Translated: CASSQDFRGTYGYTF.

This chain links TRBV6-2 or TRBV6-3 with TRBJ2-7; TRBD2 matches at 9 bases. CDR1 MNHEY and CDR2 SVGEGT come from the germline V gene. The trim removed 2 bases at V and 3 bases at J, leaving 5 bases unmatched. The CDR3 runs to 15 residues. This chain's CDR3 is CASSYRTSGYYEQYF. As DNA, the CDR3 is TGTGCCAGCAGTTACCGCACTAGCGGGTACTACGAGCAGTACTTC.

The genes are TRBV10-3 and TRBJ2-2; 8 bases agree with TRBD1. Per the germline V gene, CDR1 is ENHRY and CDR2 is SYGVKD. The CDR3 sequence is 14 residues long. The J segment lost 0 bases and the V segment lost 6 bases, leaving 0 bases of the junction unmatched. The CDR3 region is CAIRQGANTGELFF. Written as DNA, the CDR3 is TGTGCCATCAGACAGGGGGCGAACACCGGGGAGCTGTTTTTT.

This chain connects TRBV18 to TRBJ2-5, with D possibly being TRBD1 (6 bases). CDR1 KGHSH and CDR2 LQKENI come from the germline V gene. Trimming took off 4 bases at V and 1 base at J, with 13 bases between the two ends. The CDR3 loop spans 15 amino acids. The CDR3 DNA sequence: TGTGCCAGCTCACTCGTCACAGGGAGCCAAGAGACCCAGTACTTC. It codes for CASSLVTGSQETQYF.

V gene TRBV5-1 combines with J gene TRBJ2-4, with a tentative D call TRBD1 (5 bases). The J call is doubtful: the DNA matches TRBJ2-7 better. The CDR3 totals 15 residues. Germline-derived CDR1 and CDR2 are SGHRS and YFSETQ. The CDR3 sequence: CASSLSRDPTYEQYF. The CDR3 DNA sequence: TGCGCCAGCAGCTTGTCCAGGGATCCCACCTACGAGCAGTACTTC.

The V gene is TRBV6-1, the J gene TRBJ2-7, with a tentative D call TRBD2 (6 bases). The CDR3 has 15 residues. Trimming stripped 4 bases from V and 2 bases from J, with 15 bases between. Germline CDR1 is MNHNS and CDR2 is SASEGT. CDR3 nucleotides: TGTGCCAGCAGTGCGCGGGGTTTTGGTACCTACGAGCAGTACTTC. Its protein is CASSARGFGTYEQYF.

The chain uses TRBV4-1 and TRBJ2-1; D possibly uses TRBD1 or TRBD2 (5 bases each). Trimming cost V 4 bases and J 0 bases, with 19 bases left between them. Per germline, CDR1 MGHRA and CDR2 YSYEKL. This CDR3 is 18 amino acids long. The CDR3 here is CASSLGTAGSSSYNEQFF. The CDR3 DNA reads TGCGCCAGCAGCCTGGGGACCGCGGGTTCCAGCTCCTACAATGAGCAGTTCTTC.

The rearrangement joins TRBV10-3 to TRBJ1-2; weak D call: TRBD1 (5 bases). The germline V and J ends were trimmed by 10 bases and 7 bases, with 13 bases remaining between them. Per germline, CDR1 ENHRY and CDR2 SYGVKD. This CDR3 region has 11 residues. In nucleotides, the CDR3 is TGTGCCACCTGGGGCGGGGCTGGCTACACCTTC. Translating it yields CATWGGAGYTF.

The genes are TRBV29-1 and TRBJ2-1; 7 bases align to TRBD1. Germline lookup yields CDR1 SQVTM and CDR2 ANQGSEA. The CDR3 loop spans 14 amino acids. V gave up 7 bases and J gave up 4 bases; unmatched junction bases: 10. The CDR3 sequence: CSASTGDIYNEQFF. DNA of the CDR3: TGCAGCGCCTCAACAGGGGACATTTACAATGAGCAGTTCTTC.